The present T cell receptor beta chain was sequenced within a study of shared clonotypes between healthy human individuals. Study outcomes and limitations: The authors sampled blood alone, and tissue repertoires likely differ.

In the case of this clone: Its antigen is as yet unknown.

The germline CDR1 and CDR2 sequences are SGHVS and FQNEAQ. The CDR3 sequence is 16 residues long. With V trimmed by 6 bases and J by 1 base, 7 bases remained unmatched. Sequencing was performed with immunoSEQ multiplex PCR; in TCRdb, only in-frame clones are kept and a portion is missing. The data hold about half a million clones, with over 70% observed a single time. Donation came from healthy HIV-negative adults that had no recent acute infections or vaccinations. The chain combines TRBV7-8 with TRBJ1-4; 8 bases are shared with TRBD1. The specimen was PBMCs. This receptor was taken from a woman in her thirties or forties in good health. Some clones in this sample may be carry-over from other donors' samples. The CDR3 DNA sequence: TGTGCCAGCAGTCGACAGGGGTTGAGAACTAATGAAAAACTGTTTTTT. It is translated as CASSRQGLRTNEKLFF.